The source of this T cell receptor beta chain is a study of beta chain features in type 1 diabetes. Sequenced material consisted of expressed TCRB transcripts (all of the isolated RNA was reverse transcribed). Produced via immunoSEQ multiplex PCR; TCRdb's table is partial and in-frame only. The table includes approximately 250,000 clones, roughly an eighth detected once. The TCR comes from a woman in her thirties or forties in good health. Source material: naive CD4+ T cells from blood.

In nucleotides, the CDR3 is TGTGCCAGCAGGTCCGACTTGGCTAGCGGGTACCCCAACCGGCAGTACTTC. Amino acid sequence: CASRSDLASGYPNRQYF. The chain links TRBV2 to TRBJ2-7; 8 positions match TRBD2. Unmatched junction bases numbered 22, after V lost 6 bases and J lost 9 bases. Germline CDR1 SNHLY, CDR2 FYNNEI. The CDR3 loop spans 17 amino acids.